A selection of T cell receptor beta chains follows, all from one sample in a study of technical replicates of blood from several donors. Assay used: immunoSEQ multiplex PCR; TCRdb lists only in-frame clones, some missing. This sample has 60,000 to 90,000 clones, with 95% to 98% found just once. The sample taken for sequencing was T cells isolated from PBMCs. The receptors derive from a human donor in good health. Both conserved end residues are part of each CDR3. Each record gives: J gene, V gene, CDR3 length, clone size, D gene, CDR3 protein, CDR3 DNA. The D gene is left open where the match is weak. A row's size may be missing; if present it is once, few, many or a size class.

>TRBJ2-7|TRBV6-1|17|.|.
CASSEARGGIIPYEQYF
TGTGCCAGCAGTGAAGCTAGGGGGGGCATCATCCCCTACGAGCAGTACTTC
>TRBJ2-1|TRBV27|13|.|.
CASSFNRADEQFF
TGTGCCAGCAGTTTCAACAGGGCCGATGAGCAGTTCTTC
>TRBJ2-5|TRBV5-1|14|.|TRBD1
CASSPATGTETQYF
TGCGCCAGCAGCCCGGCGACAGGGACGGAGACCCAGTACTTC
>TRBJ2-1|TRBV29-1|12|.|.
CSVEEEGLEQFF
TGCAGCGTTGAAGAAGAGGGTCTTGAGCAGTTCTTC
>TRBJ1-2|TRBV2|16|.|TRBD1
CASSGPGTASNYGYTF
TGTGCCAGCAGTGGCCCCGGGACAGCCTCGAACTATGGCTACACCTTC
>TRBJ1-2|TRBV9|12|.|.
CASSGGVVGYTF
TGTGCCAGCAGCGGGGGGGTTGTTGGCTACACCTTC
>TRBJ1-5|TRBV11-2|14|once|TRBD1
CASSFPGTGSPQHF
TGTGCCAGCAGCTTCCCCGGGACAGGGTCGCCCCAGCATTTT
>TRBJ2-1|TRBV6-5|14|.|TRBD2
CASRWTSGSNEQFF
TGTGCCAGCAGGTGGACTAGCGGGAGCAATGAGCAGTTCTTC
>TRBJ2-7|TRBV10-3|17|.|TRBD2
CAISDTKTSGGPSEQYF
TGTGCCATCAGTGACACTAAGACTAGCGGGGGTCCCTCCGAGCAGTACTTC
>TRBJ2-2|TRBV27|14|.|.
CASSLIAGTGELFF
TGTGCCAGCAGTTTAATTGCAGGGACCGGGGAGCTGTTTTTT
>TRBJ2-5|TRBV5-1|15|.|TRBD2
CASSSGLAGGETQYF
TGCGCCAGCAGCTCTGGACTAGCGGGAGGAGAGACCCAGTACTTC
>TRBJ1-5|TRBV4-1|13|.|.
CASSRAGNQPQHF
TGCGCCAGCAGCCGGGCAGGGAATCAGCCCCAGCATTTT
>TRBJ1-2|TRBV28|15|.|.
CASSFGLSGWKGYTF
TGTGCCAGCAGTTTTGGCTTGTCGGGTTGGAAGGGCTACACCTTC
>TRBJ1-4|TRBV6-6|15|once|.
CASRRQNRDNEKLFF
TGTGCCAGCAGACGACAGAACAGGGATAATGAAAAACTGTTTTTT
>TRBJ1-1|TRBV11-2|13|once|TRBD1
CASRGQGDTEAFF
TGTGCCAGCAGGGGACAGGGGGACACTGAAGCTTTCTTT
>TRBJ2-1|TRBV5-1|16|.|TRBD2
CASSLYSGNSNNEQFF
TGCGCCAGCAGCCTATATAGCGGGAATTCCAACAATGAGCAGTTCTTC
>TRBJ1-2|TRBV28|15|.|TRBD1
CASSLTGQGQYGYTF
TGTGCCAGCAGTTTGACCGGACAGGGGCAATATGGCTACACCTTC
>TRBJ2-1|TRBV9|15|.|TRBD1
CASSPDRQGWNEQFF
TGTGCCAGCAGCCCAGATCGACAGGGGTGGAATGAGCAGTTCTTC
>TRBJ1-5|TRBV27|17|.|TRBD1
CASSRGTGGSSNQPQHF
TGTGCCAGCAGTAGGGGGACAGGGGGCTCCAGTAATCAGCCCCAGCATTTT
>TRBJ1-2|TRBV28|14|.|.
CATQASTGNYGYTF
TGTGCCACCCAAGCCTCCACAGGGAACTATGGCTACACCTTC
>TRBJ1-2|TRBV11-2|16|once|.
CASSLLNQGSNYGYTF
TGTGCCAGCAGCTTACTAAATCAGGGTTCTAACTATGGCTACACCTTC
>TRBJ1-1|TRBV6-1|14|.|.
CASTPGELNTEAFF
TGTGCCAGCACCCCGGGGGAACTGAACACTGAAGCTTTCTTT
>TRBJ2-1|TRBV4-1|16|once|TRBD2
CASSLPGTSGGREQFF
TGCGCCAGCAGCCTGCCCGGGACTAGCGGGGGTCGAGAGCAGTTCTTC
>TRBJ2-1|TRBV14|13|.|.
CASSLNRDNEQFF
TGTGCCAGCAGCTTAAACAGAGACAATGAGCAGTTCTTC
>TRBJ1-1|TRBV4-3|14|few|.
CASSQYRENTEAFF
TGCGCCAGCAGCCAGTACAGGGAGAACACTGAAGCTTTCTTT
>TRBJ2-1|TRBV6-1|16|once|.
CASSEYEIRLGNEQFF
TGTGCCAGCAGTGAATATGAAATAAGACTAGGAAATGAGCAGTTCTTC
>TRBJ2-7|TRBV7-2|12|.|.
CASSFSLREQYF
TGTGCCAGCAGCTTCTCCTTGCGCGAGCAGTACTTC
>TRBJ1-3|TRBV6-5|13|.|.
CASSLSSGNTIYF
TGTGCCAGCAGCCTAAGCTCTGGAAACACCATATATTTT
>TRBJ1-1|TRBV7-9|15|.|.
CASSLMEGIYTEAFF
TGTGCCAGCAGCTTAATGGAGGGTATTTATACTGAAGCTTTCTTT
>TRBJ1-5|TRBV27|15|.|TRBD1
CASSLSGTASQPQHF
TGTGCCAGCAGTTTATCCGGGACAGCGAGCCAGCCCCAGCATTTT
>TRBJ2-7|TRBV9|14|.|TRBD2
CASSARGDPREQYF
TGTGCCAGCAGTGCACGGGGGGACCCTAGGGAGCAGTACTTC
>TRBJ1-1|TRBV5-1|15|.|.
CASSFGTGTRNEAFF
TGCGCCAGCAGCTTCGGGACCGGGACAAGGAATGAAGCTTTCTTT
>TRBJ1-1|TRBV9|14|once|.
CASSVRGSYTEAFF
TGTGCCAGCAGCGTAAGAGGATCGTACACTGAAGCTTTCTTT
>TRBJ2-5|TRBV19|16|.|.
CASSLDGSWGQETQYF
TGTGCCAGTAGTTTAGACGGGAGTTGGGGTCAAGAGACCCAGTACTTC
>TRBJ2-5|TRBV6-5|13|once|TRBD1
CASGTGLLETQYF
TGTGCCAGCGGGACAGGGCTCTTAGAGACCCAGTACTTC
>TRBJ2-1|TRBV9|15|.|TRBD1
CASSVRQGAHNEQFF
TGTGCCAGCAGCGTGCGTCAGGGGGCGCACAATGAGCAGTTCTTC
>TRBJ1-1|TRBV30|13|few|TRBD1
CAWGTATGTEAFF
TGTGCCTGGGGGACAGCCACTGGGACTGAAGCTTTCTTT
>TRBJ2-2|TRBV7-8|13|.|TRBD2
CAVAGGYTGELFF
TGTGCAGTAGCGGGAGGGTACACCGGGGAGCTGTTTTTT
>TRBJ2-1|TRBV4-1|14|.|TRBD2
CASSPGLAGWEQFF
TGCGCCAGCAGCCCAGGACTAGCGGGTTGGGAGCAGTTCTTC
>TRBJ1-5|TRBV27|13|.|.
CASSLAINQPQHF
TGTGCCAGCAGTTTGGCAATAAATCAGCCCCAGCATTTT
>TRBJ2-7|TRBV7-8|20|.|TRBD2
CASSLAGELAGPPLAYEQYF
TGTGCCAGCAGCTTAGCCGGAGAGCTAGCGGGACCCCCCCTGGCCTACGAGCAGTACTTC
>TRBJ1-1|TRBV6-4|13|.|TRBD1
CASSLTGETEAFF
TGTGCCAGCAGTCTTACAGGGGAGACTGAAGCTTTCTTT
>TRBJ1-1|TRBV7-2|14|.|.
CASSLLFYRAEAFF
TGTGCCAGCAGCTTGCTATTCTACAGGGCTGAAGCTTTCTTT
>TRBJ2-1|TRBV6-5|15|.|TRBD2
CASTLAGFSYNEQFF
TGTGCCAGCACCCTAGCGGGGTTCTCCTACAATGAGCAGTTCTTC
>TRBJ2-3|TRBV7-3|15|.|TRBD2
CASSLSSGWSDTQYF
TGTGCCAGCAGCTTAAGTAGCGGGTGGTCAGATACGCAGTATTTT
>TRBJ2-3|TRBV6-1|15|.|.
CASSRPGGDTDTQYF
TGTGCCAGCAGCCGCCCCGGGGGAGATACAGATACGCAGTATTTT
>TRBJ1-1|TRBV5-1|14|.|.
CASSQWTMNTEAFF
TGCGCCAGCAGCCAGTGGACTATGAACACTGAAGCTTTCTTT
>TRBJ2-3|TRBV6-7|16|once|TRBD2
CASSYPGGSRADTQYF
TGTGCCAGCAGTTACCCGGGAGGCTCTAGGGCAGATACGCAGTATTTT
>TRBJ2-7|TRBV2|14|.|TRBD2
CASNAGVADYEQYF
TGTGCCAGCAATGCGGGGGTAGCGGATTACGAGCAGTACTTC
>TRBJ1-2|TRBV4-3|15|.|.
CASSQEIQGDYGYTF
TGCGCCAGCAGCCAAGAAATACAGGGAGACTATGGCTACACCTTC
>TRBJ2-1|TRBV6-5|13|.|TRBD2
CASSYQRGNEQFF
TGTGCCAGCAGTTACCAGCGGGGTAATGAGCAGTTCTTC
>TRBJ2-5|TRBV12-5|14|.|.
CASGLNGRGETQYF
TGTGCTAGTGGTTTGAACGGTAGGGGAGAGACCCAGTACTTC
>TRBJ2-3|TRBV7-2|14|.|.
CASSLRPSTDTQYF
TGTGCCAGCAGCTTACGTCCTAGCACAGATACGCAGTATTTT
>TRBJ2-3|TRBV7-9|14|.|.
CASSLFGYTDTQYF
TGTGCCAGCAGCTTATTCGGGTACACAGATACGCAGTATTTT